The next 32 T cell receptor beta chains were all read from a single sample in a study of breast tumors, draining lymph nodes, adjacent tissues. TCRdb analysed the multiplex PCR reads with MiXCR anew, one entry per CDR3 protein. There are under 25,000 distinct CDR3 sequences in the sample; 43% occur only once, and under 25% lies in the top ten. The specimen sequenced was breast tumor tissue. These receptors all stem from a female donor with breast cancer. Some clones in this sample may be carry-over from other donors' samples.

This clonotype was seen repeatedly, ten times or more. The rearrangement uses TRBV6-1 and TRBJ2-3; weak D call: TRBD1 (5 bases). The CDR3 is 15 amino acids. V was cut by 6 bases and J by 2 bases, with 15 bases left in between. CDR1 is MNHNS and CDR2 is SASEGT in the germline V gene. DNA of the CDR3: TGTGCCAGCAGCCAAAGCAGGACAACCACAGATACGCAGTATTTT. Amino acids: CASSQSRTTTDTQYF.

The chain uses TRBV4-1 and TRBJ2-1; 15 bases agree with TRBD2. The CDR3 runs 18 residues. Looked up from germline, CDR1 is MGHRA and CDR2 is YSYEKL. The trim removed 3 bases at V and 6 bases at J, leaving 9 bases unmatched. CDR3 amino acids: CASSHPGLAGGPGNEQFF. CDR3 DNA sequence: TGCGCCAGCAGCCATCCAGGACTAGCGGGAGGGCCTGGCAATGAGCAGTTCTTC.

The chain joins TRBV7-9 to TRBJ2-2; 16 bases fit TRBD2. CDR1 is SEHNR, CDR2 FQNEAQ, per germline (reference sequence). J lost 6 bases, V lost 5 bases, and 15 bases had no gene match. This CDR3 spans 20 amino acids. The chain's CDR3 is CASSPQGRGTSGRAAGELFF. Written as DNA, the CDR3 is TGTGCCAGCAGCCCTCAAGGTCGGGGGACTAGCGGGAGGGCCGCCGGGGAGCTGTTTTTT.

This clonotype was detected a few times. The CDR3, as DNA: TGCGCCAGCAGCTTGGGCAGGGTTGGTACTGAAGCTTTCTTT. Its protein product is CASSLGRVGTEAFF. The rearrangement joins TRBV5-1 to TRBJ1-1, with a tentative D call TRBD1 (5 bases). With 0 bases removed from V and 5 bases from J, the gap between germline ends came to 11 bases. Germline lookup yields CDR1 SGHRS and CDR2 YFSETQ. This CDR3 has 14 amino acids.

There are many counts of this clonotype. V is TRBV18 and J is TRBJ2-5; TRBD2 matches at 11 bases. Germline V gene sequence: CDR1 KGHSH, CDR2 LQKENI. The CDR3 runs to 15 residues. Unmatched junction bases numbered 7, after V lost 8 bases and J lost 2 bases. The DNA of the CDR3 is TGTGCCAGCATCTTGACTAGCGGGGTGCAAGAGACCCAGTACTTC. Translating gives CASILTSGVQETQYF.

This rearrangement joins TRBV10-3 to TRBJ2-7; 13 bases line up with TRBD2. The CDR3 has 14 residues. The germline V gene encodes CDR1 ENHRY and CDR2 SYGVKD. Trimming cost V 11 bases and J 5 bases; bases outside gene matches: 9. CDR3 coding DNA: TGTGCCTCCCGGACTAGCGGGAGTACAGACGAGCAGTACTTC. Translation: CASRTSGSTDEQYF.

This clonotype was counted ten times or more. The rearrangement uses TRBV20-1 and TRBJ2-1; 9 nucleotides line up with TRBD1. The CDR3 runs 15 residues. V dropped 1 base and J dropped 8; count of bases not matched to a gene: 9. Per germline, CDR1 DFQATT and CDR2 SNEGSKA (reference sequence). Here the CDR3 DNA reads TGCAGTGCTAGAGGGTGGGACAGGGATATTGATGAGCAGTTCTTC. Encoded protein: CSARGWDRDIDEQFF.

This clonotype showed up many times. The CDR3 DNA reads as TGTGCCTGGAGTGTACGTGGGAGGGGCACTGAAGCTTTCTTT. Protein product: CAWSVRGRGTEAFF. The chain links TRBV30 to TRBJ1-1, with a weak D call TRBD1 (5 bases). Germline V gene lookup returns CDR1 GTSNPN and CDR2 SVGIG (reference sequence). V lost 0 bases and J 4 bases, leaving 12 bases between the germline ends. The CDR3 covers 14 residues.

This clonotype was seen many times. It may be a read error: a sequence one base away is much more abundant. The chain has TRBV13 and TRBJ2-5; no clear D gene. Germline V lookup: CDR1 PRHDT, CDR2 FYEKMQ (reference sequence). The CDR3 loop spans 13 amino acids. V was clipped by 2 bases and J by 0 bases, with 4 bases between them. The CDR3 coding sequence is TGTGCCAGCAGCTTACGGAACCAAGAGACCCAGTACTTC. Protein sequence: CASSLRNQETQYF.

The chain's CDR3 is CASSLRQGARGYTF. CDR3 in DNA: TGCGCCAGCAGCCTACGACAGGGGGCGCGTGGCTACACCTTC. The chain links TRBV4-1 to TRBJ1-2; TRBD1 agrees at 10 bases. The CDR3 is made up of 14 amino acids. The germline gives CDR1 MGHRA, CDR2 YSYEKL. V was pared by 4 bases and J by 7 bases, with 6 bases of the junction left unmatched.

Many counts were recorded for this clonotype. This sequence joins TRBV19 and TRBJ2-1, with TRBD2 matching 7 bases. The V segment lost 3 bases and the J segment 0 bases; nucleotides outside the gene matches: 5. CDR1 and CDR2 from the germline V gene are LNHDA and SQIVND (reference sequence). CDR3 length equals 16 residues. Here the CDR3 reads CASSILADVSYNEQFF. The CDR3 nucleotides read TGTGCCAGTAGTATCCTAGCGGACGTCTCCTACAATGAGCAGTTCTTC.

This clonotype was recorded at least ten times. The gene calls are TRBV20-1 and TRBJ2-5, with 9 positions matching TRBD2. The V segment lost 1 base and the J segment 1 base; nucleotides outside the gene matches: 7. Germline CDR1 is DFQATT and CDR2 is SNEGSKA (reference sequence). The CDR3 spans 16 residues. The CDR3 nucleotides read TGCAGTGCTAGAGTTTCTAGCGGGGCCATCCAAGAGACCCAGTACTTC. Translated: CSARVSSGAIQETQYF.

This clonotype was picked up many times. V is TRBV19 and J is TRBJ1-3, with a possible D match to TRBD1 (6 bases). The ends were cut back, 3 bases at V and 0 bases at J, with 12 bases in the middle. The CDR3 runs to 16 residues. Germline CDR1 and CDR2: LNHDA and SQIVND (reference sequence). The CDR3 region has the DNA TGTGCCAGTAGTATCCCTTCGACAGGCTCTGGAAACACCATATATTTT. It is translated as CASSIPSTGSGNTIYF.

Many counts were recorded for this clonotype. The gene calls are TRBV19 and TRBJ2-7; D might be TRBD1 or TRBD2, each matching 6 bases. Germline loops: CDR1 LNHDA, CDR2 SQIVND (reference sequence). V shed 6 bases and J shed 2 bases, with 14 bases lying between them. The CDR3 has 14 amino acids. CDR3 sequence reads: CASSPWRGTYEQYF. CDR3 sequence (DNA): TGTGCCAGTAGCCCGTGGAGGGGGACCTACGAGCAGTACTTC.

There are many counts of this clonotype. The V and J genes are TRBV7-2 and TRBJ1-2; 7 bases agree with TRBD1. J was trimmed by 8 bases and V by 5 bases; bases with no gene match: 14. CDR3 size: 15 residues. Looked up from germline, CDR1 is SGHTA and CDR2 is FQGNSA. DNA of the CDR3: TGTGCCAGCAGCGCCCGGGACAGACAATCTCTCGGCTACACCTTC. The encoded protein is CASSARDRQSLGYTF.

The chain couples TRBV10-3 to TRBJ1-4, with 8 bases identical to TRBD1. The CDR3 length is 14 residues. The germline V gene has CDR1 ENHRY and CDR2 SYGVKD. Trimming took 6 bases from V and 5 from J; bases not matched to a gene: 5. CDR3 region: CAISEDRENEKLFF. The CDR3 nucleotides are TGTGCCATCAGCGAGGACAGGGAGAATGAAAAACTGTTTTTT.

This clonotype appeared many times. The V and J genes are TRBV7-2 and TRBJ2-3; 7 bases fit TRBD2. Germline-derived CDR1 and CDR2 are SGHTA and FQGNSA. The CDR3 is 15 residues long. The trim removed 5 bases at V and 4 bases at J, leaving 9 bases unmatched. CDR3 protein: CASSRYSGRSDTQYF. The CDR3, as DNA: TGTGCCAGCAGCCGATATAGCGGGCGCTCAGATACGCAGTATTTT. The full variable domain, its missing parts supplied by reference TRBV7-2 and TRBJ2-3, is GAGVSQSPSNKVTEKGKDVELRCDPISGHTALYWYRQSLGQGLEFLIYFQGNSAPDKSGLPSDRFSAERTGGSVSTLTIQRTQQEDSAVYLCASSRYSGRSDTQYFGPGTRLTVL.

This clonotype was seen many times. One junction end does not reproduce the germline sequence, and a read error may be involved. The rearrangement uses TRBV2 and TRBJ2-5; a weak D match, TRBD2 (5 bases). The CDR3 is 14 residues long. The germline V gene encodes CDR1 SNHLY and CDR2 FYNNEI. CDR3 DNA sequence: TGTGCCAGCAATGAACTAGGAGGTCAAGAGACCCAGTACTTC. Protein: CASNELGGQETQYF.

Regarding this clonotype: This may be a read error: a much more frequent sequence differs by one nucleotide. The genes are TRBV5-4 and TRBJ2-2; 7 bases are a match to TRBD2. Germline trimming cut 0 bases from V and 6 bases from J; bases unmatched to any gene: 5. In germline, CDR1 is SGHNT, CDR2 YYREEE (reference sequence). The CDR3 length is 15 residues. CDR3 sequence (DNA): TGTGCCAGCAGCTTGGGGGGAAGCGGGGCCGGGGAGCTGTTTTTT. This codes for CASSLGGSGAGELFF.

This clonotype was seen repeatedly, ten times or more. The chain has TRBV30 and TRBJ2-1; D is possibly TRBD2 (6 bases). The germline CDR1 and CDR2 sequences are GTSNPN and SVGIG (reference sequence). V lost 3 bases and J lost 3, with 12 bases in between. The CDR3 contains 14 residues. In DNA, the CDR3 is TGTGCCTGGAGCACCGGGGGAGACTACAATGAGCAGTTCTTC. It codes for CAWSTGGDYNEQFF.

This clonotype was picked up many times. The rearrangement links TRBV20-1 to TRBJ1-1, with D possibly TRBD1 on 5 matching bases. Deletions cut 1 base from V and 6 bases from J, with 18 bases between. CDR3 length: 15 amino acids. From germline, CDR1 is DFQATT and CDR2 SNEGSKA (reference sequence). The CDR3 is CSARAAGWLGAEAFF. The DNA of the CDR3 is TGCAGTGCTAGAGCTGCAGGGTGGTTAGGGGCTGAAGCTTTCTTT.

This clonotype has at least ten counts. The V gene is TRBV3-1, the J gene TRBJ1-3, with D maybe TRBD1 (5 bases). The ends were cut back, 0 bases at V and 0 bases at J, with 15 bases in the middle. Germline V gives CDR1 LGHDT, CDR2 YNNKEL (reference sequence). The CDR3 spans 18 residues. The chain's CDR3 is CASSQDQDRGLSGNTIYF. CDR3 DNA: TGTGCCAGCAGCCAAGATCAGGATCGGGGCCTCTCTGGAAACACCATATATTTT.

This clonotype was seen at least ten times. The chain recombines TRBV25-1 with TRBJ2-1, with D possibly TRBD2 on 5 matching bases. The CDR3 covers 15 residues. Deletions cut 2 bases from V and 6 bases from J, with 14 bases between. Germline CDR1 and CDR2: MGHDK and SYGVNS. The CDR3 protein is CASSEGELRANEQFF. In nucleotides, the CDR3 is TGTGCCAGCAGTGAAGGGGAGCTTCGGGCCAATGAGCAGTTCTTC.

The chain uses TRBV20-1 and TRBJ2-3; D may correspond to TRBD1 or TRBD2 (5 bases each). The germline gives CDR1 DFQATT, CDR2 SNEGSKA (reference sequence). This CDR3 has 13 residues. V lost 6 bases and J 5 bases, leaving 15 bases between the germline ends. The CDR3 region is CSANGFGGDTQYF. The DNA of the CDR3 is TGCAGTGCCAATGGGTTTGGGGGAGATACGCAGTATTTT.

This clonotype was recorded a few times. The chain recombines TRBV13 with TRBJ2-6, with a tentative D call TRBD1 (7 bases). This CDR3 is built from 17 residues. CDR1 is PRHDT and CDR2 is FYEKMQ in the germline V gene (reference sequence). The V and J ends lost 5 bases and 4 bases respectively, with 18 bases between them. Here the CDR3 DNA reads TGTGCCAGCAGCAATCAAGAGGGGGCGGGGGGGGCCAACGTCCTGACTTTC. Residues: CASSNQEGAGGANVLTF.

The rearrangement joins TRBV5-1 to TRBJ2-1; TRBD2 matches at 11 bases. The CDR3 is 16 amino acids. Germline trimming cut 3 bases from V and 1 base from J; bases unmatched to any gene: 3. Germline CDR1 reads SGHRS; CDR2 reads YFSETQ. The CDR3 nucleotides are TGCGCCAGCAGCTCACTAGCGGGAGAATCCTACAATGAGCAGTTCTTC. Translation: CASSSLAGESYNEQFF.

This clonotype was counted ten times or more. The junction departs from germline at one end; a sequencing error may be responsible. The chain couples TRBV19 to TRBJ2-5; 12 nucleotides line up with TRBD2. Germline values: CDR1 LNHDA, CDR2 SQIVND (reference sequence). This CDR3 region has 17 residues. DNA of the CDR3: TGTGCCAGTAGTCCCGGAGGGACTAGCGGGCCCCAAGAGACCCAGTCCTTC. Its translation: CASSPGGTSGPQETQSF.

This clonotype was recorded many times. A much larger clonotype is one base distant, so this may be a read error. The V and J genes are TRBV11-2 and TRBJ2-7; no firm D call. The CDR3 extends over 13 amino acids. Germline assignment: CDR1 SGHAT and CDR2 FQNNGV. With 0 bases removed from V and 8 bases from J, the gap between germline ends came to 11 bases. Here the CDR3 reads CASSLDRRAQQYF. CDR3 in DNA: TGTGCCAGCAGCTTAGATCGACGGGCCCAGCAGTACTTC.

This clonotype has ten or more counts. A single base separates this from a much larger clone, so it may be a read error. The chain carries TRBV6-1 and TRBJ1-2; perhaps TRBD1 as D (5 bases). The CDR3 totals 15 residues. Per the germline V gene, CDR1 is MNHNS and CDR2 is SASEGT. Between the trimmed V and J ends, which lost 5 bases and 4 bases, there was a span of 17 bases. CDR3 residues: CASSPSVEGSYGYTF. The DNA of the CDR3 is TGTGCCAGCAGTCCAAGCGTGGAGGGGAGCTATGGCTACACCTTC.

This clonotype was seen ten or more times. With a much larger clone just one base away, this may be a read error. The chain has TRBV6-1 and TRBJ2-2; 8 nucleotides agree with TRBD1. V dropped 5 bases and J dropped 3; count of bases not matched to a gene: 20. Germline V gives CDR1 MNHNS, CDR2 SASEGT. The CDR3 has 20 residues. This chain's CDR3 is CASSRARPGQAEHYTGELFF. The CDR3 DNA reads as TGTGCCAGCAGTCGGGCCCGACCGGGACAGGCCGAACACTACACCGGGGAGCTGTTTTTT.

This clonotype has a count of ten or more. This chain connects TRBV11-2 to TRBJ2-7, with 14 bases lining up with TRBD2. The V gene's germline CDR1 is SGHAT and CDR2 FQNNGV. V lost 5 bases and J lost 4; bases outside the gene matches: 10. The length of the CDR3 is 17 residues. The CDR3 protein is CASSLGTSGRVSYEQYF. The CDR3 DNA is TGTGCCAGCAGCCTCGGGACTAGCGGGAGAGTAAGTTACGAGCAGTACTTC.

By share of the sample, this clonotype is medium-sized. This sequence joins TRBV6-6 and TRBJ2-1; no reliable D call. V lost 0 bases and J 7 bases, leaving 4 bases between the germline ends. CDR3 length: 12 residues. Germline loops: CDR1 MNHNY, CDR2 SVGAGI (reference sequence). The CDR3 DNA reads as TGTGCCAGCAGTTACTCGGTTAATGAGCAGTTCTTC. As protein: CASSYSVNEQFF.